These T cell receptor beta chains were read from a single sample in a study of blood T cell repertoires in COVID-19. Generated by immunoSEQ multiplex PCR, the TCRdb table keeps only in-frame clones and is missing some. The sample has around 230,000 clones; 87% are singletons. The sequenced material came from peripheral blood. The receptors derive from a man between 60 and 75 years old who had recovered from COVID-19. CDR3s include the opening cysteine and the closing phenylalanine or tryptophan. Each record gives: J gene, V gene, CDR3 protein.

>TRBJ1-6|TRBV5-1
CASSSRQAGGSPLHF
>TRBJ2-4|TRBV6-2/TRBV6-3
CASSYTSGGKLAKNIQYF
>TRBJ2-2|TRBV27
CASKSIPGQLTGELFF
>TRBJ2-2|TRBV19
CATHRGGYTGELFF
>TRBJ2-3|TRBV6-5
CASSYGSNRGIDTQYF
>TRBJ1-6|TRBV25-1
CASSEGLTPLHF
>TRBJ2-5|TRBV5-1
CASSPGLTGSETQYF
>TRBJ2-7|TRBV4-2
CASSQDMTVYEQYF
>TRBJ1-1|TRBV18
CASSQGDTEAFF
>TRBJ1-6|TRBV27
CASSLGRAGDSPLHF
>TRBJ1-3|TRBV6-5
CASTPDGRDYTIYF
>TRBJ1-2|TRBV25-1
CASSPPGTGGGGYTF
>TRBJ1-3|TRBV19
CASTTGSSGNTIYF
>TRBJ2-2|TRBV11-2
CASSTGGTGELFF
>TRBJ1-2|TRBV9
CASSPTGTGGVPRYGYTF
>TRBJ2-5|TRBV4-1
CASSLTGAETQYF
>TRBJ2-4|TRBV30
CAWSARSLGKNIQYF
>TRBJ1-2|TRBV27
CASLPIPGDGRNYGYTF
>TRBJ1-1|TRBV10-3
CAISWTGNTEAFF
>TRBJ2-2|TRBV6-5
CASIQRGPSTGELFF
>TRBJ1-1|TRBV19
CASSIAHRTGLVEAFF
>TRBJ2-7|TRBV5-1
CASSPTGTGLYEQYF
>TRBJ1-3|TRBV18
CASSPPPRVVGNTIYF
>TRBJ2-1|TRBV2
CASTPRQLNEQFF
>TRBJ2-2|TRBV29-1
CSAVVGGPTGELFF
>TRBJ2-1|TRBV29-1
CSVDRGFNEQFF
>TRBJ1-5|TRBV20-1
CSAREGGRQHF
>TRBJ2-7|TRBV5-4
CASSLDAGSYSYEQYF
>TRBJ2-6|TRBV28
CASSQTGVRANVLTF
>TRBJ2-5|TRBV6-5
CASSSPRDRGPIQYF
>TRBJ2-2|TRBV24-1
CATSENRVGGELFF